Shown below are 17 T cell receptor beta chains from a single sample sequenced in a study of cytomegalovirus exposure and HLA in healthy donors. The study ran its PCR with 60 Vbeta and 13 Jbeta primers. The protocol was immunoSEQ multiplex PCR, while the TCRdb copy is restricted to in-frame clones and leaves out a portion. The data show 100,000 to 150,000 clones, approximately 71% seen once. Sequenced: PBMCs. The receptors here all came from a woman in her fifties or sixties in good health and CMV-seronegative.

The chain uses TRBV28 and TRBJ1-2, with D tentatively TRBD1 (5 bases). Trimming stripped 7 bases from V and 5 bases from J, with 14 bases between. In germline, CDR1 is MDHEN, CDR2 SYDVKM. The CDR3 has 13 residues. The CDR3, as DNA: TGTGCCAGCAATATGGGACTCCAGTATGGCTACACCTTC. It codes for CASNMGLQYGYTF.

V gene TRBV7-8 combines with J gene TRBJ2-1; 16 bases match TRBD2. The CDR3 is made up of 20 amino acids. After removal of 0 bases from V and 0 bases from J, the junction contained 5 bases not matched to a gene. Germline CDR1 is SGHVS and CDR2 is FQNEAQ. The CDR3: CASSLARGTSGRASYNEQFF. The CDR3 coding sequence is TGTGCCAGCAGCTTAGCCCGAGGGACTAGCGGGAGGGCCTCCTACAATGAGCAGTTCTTC.

V usage is TRBV5-1 and J usage is TRBJ2-5; D is ambiguous. The CDR3 spans 11 residues. Germline-derived CDR1 and CDR2 are SGHRS and YFSETQ. Trimming shortened V by 2 bases and J by 3 bases, and 2 bases separated the two germline ends. In DNA, the CDR3 is TGCGCCAGCAGCTTTAAAGAGACCCAGTACTTC. It is translated as CASSFKETQYF.

J is TRBJ2-1 and V is TRBV9, with TRBD2 as a possible D gene (6 bases). The V and J ends lost 7 bases and 7 bases respectively, with 24 bases between them. Germline CDR1 and CDR2: SGDLS and YYNGEE. The CDR3 covers 16 residues. CDR3 region: CASSRPVQGGRNEQFF. The CDR3 DNA reads as TGTGCCAGCTCCCGCCCGGTCCAGGGAGGAAGGAATGAGCAGTTCTTC.

This sequence joins TRBV6-1 and TRBJ1-1, with 10 bases identical to TRBD1. CDR1 is MNHNS, CDR2 SASEGT, per germline. J gave up 5 bases and V 6 bases, and 9 bases lay outside the gene matches. This CDR3 region has 15 residues. For the CDR3, the DNA is TGTGCCAGCAGCAGGGACAGGGGTTCGAGGACTGAAGCTTTCTTT. This codes for CASSRDRGSRTEAFF.

Regarding this clone: This sample also contains other DNA sequences that code for the same CDR3. V is TRBV5-1 and J is TRBJ1-3; 10 bases are a match to TRBD1. Germline V gives CDR1 SGHRS, CDR2 YFSETQ. V dropped 4 bases and J dropped 0; count of bases not matched to a gene: 4. The CDR3 covers 16 residues. The CDR3 coding sequence is TGCGCCAGCAGCCCCAGACAGGGGGCCTCTGGAAACACCATATATTTT. It encodes CASSPRQGASGNTIYF.

The rearrangement uses TRBV9 and TRBJ2-7; 8 nucleotides align to TRBD2. The CDR3 sequence is 17 residues long. Germline CDR1 SGDLS, CDR2 YYNGEE. Trimming removed 2 bases from V and 2 bases from J; junction bases left unmatched: 12. DNA for the CDR3: TGTGCCAGCAGCGTCCCTCTTTCGGTAGCGGGGCCCTACGAGCAGTACTTC. Translated: CASSVPLSVAGPYEQYF.

The genes are TRBV19 and TRBJ1-5, with 9 bases matching TRBD1. The CDR3 is 16 residues long. V gave up 2 bases and J gave up 6 bases; unmatched junction bases: 8. Germline CDR1 and CDR2: LNHDA and SQIVND (reference sequence). The CDR3 region has the DNA TGTGCCAGTAGTATATCGACAGGGGGTCGTCGTCAGCCCCAGCATTTT. As protein: CASSISTGGRRQPQHF.

This clone was observed a few times. The CDR3 nucleotides read TGCGCCAGCAGCTTTGCTAGCGGGCCCAATGAGCAGTTCTTC. Translation gives CASSFASGPNEQFF. The gene calls are TRBV5-1 and TRBJ2-1; 8 bases align to TRBD2. Germline lookup yields CDR1 SGHRS and CDR2 YFSETQ. The trim removed 2 bases at V and 6 bases at J, leaving 4 bases unmatched. This CDR3 has 14 amino acids.

This clone was observed a single time. The chain links TRBV19 to TRBJ2-7; 12 positions agree with TRBD2. After removal of 5 bases from V and 0 bases from J, the junction contained 2 bases not matched to a gene. From germline, CDR1 is LNHDA and CDR2 SQIVND (reference sequence). The CDR3 has 15 residues. The CDR3 nucleotides read TGTGCCAGTAGTCTAGCGGGAGGGACCTCCTACGAGCAGTACTTC. It is translated as CASSLAGGTSYEQYF. The full variable domain, rest sourced from reference TRBV19 and TRBJ2-7, is DGGITQSPKYLFRKEGQNVTLSCEQNLNHDAMYWYRQDPGQGLRLIYYSQIVNDFQKGDIAEGYSVSREKKESFPLTVTSAQKNPTAFYLCASSLAGGTSYEQYFGPGTRLTVT.

This sequence joins TRBV18 and TRBJ1-2; tentative D call: TRBD1 (5 bases). Germline assignment: CDR1 KGHSH and CDR2 LQKENI. V was clipped by 2 bases and J by 4 bases, with 14 bases between them. The CDR3 length is 15 residues. CDR3 nucleotide sequence: TGTGCCAGCTCACCAACAGCGACAGTACTCTATGGCTACACCTTC. Translated: CASSPTATVLYGYTF.

This clone was seen a single time. The rearrangement links TRBV7-2 to TRBJ1-1; D is ambiguous. Germline-derived CDR1 and CDR2 are SGHTA and FQGNSA. V was cut by 5 bases and J by 1 base, with 8 bases left in between. This CDR3 is 13 amino acids long. CDR3 sequence reads: CASSLLGNTEAFF. The DNA of the CDR3 is TGTGCCAGCAGCCTCCTCGGGAACACTGAAGCTTTCTTT.

The CDR3 DNA reads TGTGCCAGCAGCCAGGGCGGGGCCAACGTCCTGACTTTC. As protein: CASSQGGANVLTF. The chain employs TRBV11-3 and TRBJ2-6; tentatively, D is TRBD1 (5 bases). CDR3 length equals 13 residues. The V and J ends lost 5 bases and 4 bases respectively, with 6 bases between them. The germline V gene has CDR1 SGHNT and CDR2 YENEEA.

The V gene is TRBV27, the J gene TRBJ1-5; D possibly corresponds to TRBD1 (5 bases). CDR3 length equals 13 residues. Germline V gene sequence: CDR1 MNHEY, CDR2 SMNVEV (reference sequence). Deletions cut 8 bases from V and 6 bases from J, with 14 bases between. The CDR3 coding sequence is TGTGCCAGCGGGAAGGAGGGGCTTCAGCCCCAGCATTTT. It yields the protein CASGKEGLQPQHF.

The chain joins TRBV6-6 to TRBJ1-5, with D uncertain. The V and J ends lost 6 bases and 10 bases respectively, with 16 bases between them. CDR1 and CDR2 (germline): MNHNY, SVGAGI (reference sequence). CDR3 length: 13 residues. As DNA, the CDR3 is TGTGCCAGCAGCCCGCCGGTATATTCTCCCCAGCATTTT. Translated, it gives CASSPPVYSPQHF.

The J gene is TRBJ2-3, the V gene TRBV5-1, with a possible D match to TRBD2 (6 bases). The CDR3 length is 13 residues. V dropped 3 bases and J dropped 1 base, with 6 bases sitting between them. Germline values: CDR1 SGHRS, CDR2 YFSETQ. The chain's CDR3 is CASSSGGTDTQYF. In DNA form, the CDR3 reads TGCGCCAGCAGCTCGGGGGGCACAGATACGCAGTATTTT.

This sequence joins TRBV5-1 and TRBJ1-3; D unresolved. CDR3 length: 15 amino acids. With 0 bases removed from V and 0 bases from J, the gap between germline ends came to 7 bases. The germline V gene encodes CDR1 SGHRS and CDR2 YFSETQ. The CDR3 DNA reads as TGCGCCAGCAGCTTGGTGAGTTCCTCTGGAAACACCATATATTTT. This encodes CASSLVSSSGNTIYF.